This TCR beta chain was captured by sequencing in a study of monozygotic twins with cystic fibrosis. Study results and limitations: Unrelated CF individuals shared fewer identical clonotypes than monozygotic CF twins. Age, concordance and disease severity did not associate with shared CDR3 numbers. Median Simpson clonality of approximately 0.0091 suggested naive T cells predominated.

The CDR3 is 14 amino acids. Points on this clone: As yet, its antigen is unknown.

Sequencing was performed with immunoSEQ multiplex PCR; in TCRdb, only in-frame clones are kept and a portion is missing. The data show 17,000 or so clones, around 96% seen once. J is TRBJ2-4 and V is TRBV12-2; the table's D call, TRBD2, has no DNA check behind it. TRBV12-2 is described as a pseudogene. The specimen sequenced was blood. The sequence came from a girl aged 2 to 9 with cystic fibrosis. CDR3 in amino acids: CASRLGLAGSIQYF. The CDR3 DNA follows: TGTGCAAGTCGCTTAGGACTAGCGGGGTCCATTCAGTACTTC.